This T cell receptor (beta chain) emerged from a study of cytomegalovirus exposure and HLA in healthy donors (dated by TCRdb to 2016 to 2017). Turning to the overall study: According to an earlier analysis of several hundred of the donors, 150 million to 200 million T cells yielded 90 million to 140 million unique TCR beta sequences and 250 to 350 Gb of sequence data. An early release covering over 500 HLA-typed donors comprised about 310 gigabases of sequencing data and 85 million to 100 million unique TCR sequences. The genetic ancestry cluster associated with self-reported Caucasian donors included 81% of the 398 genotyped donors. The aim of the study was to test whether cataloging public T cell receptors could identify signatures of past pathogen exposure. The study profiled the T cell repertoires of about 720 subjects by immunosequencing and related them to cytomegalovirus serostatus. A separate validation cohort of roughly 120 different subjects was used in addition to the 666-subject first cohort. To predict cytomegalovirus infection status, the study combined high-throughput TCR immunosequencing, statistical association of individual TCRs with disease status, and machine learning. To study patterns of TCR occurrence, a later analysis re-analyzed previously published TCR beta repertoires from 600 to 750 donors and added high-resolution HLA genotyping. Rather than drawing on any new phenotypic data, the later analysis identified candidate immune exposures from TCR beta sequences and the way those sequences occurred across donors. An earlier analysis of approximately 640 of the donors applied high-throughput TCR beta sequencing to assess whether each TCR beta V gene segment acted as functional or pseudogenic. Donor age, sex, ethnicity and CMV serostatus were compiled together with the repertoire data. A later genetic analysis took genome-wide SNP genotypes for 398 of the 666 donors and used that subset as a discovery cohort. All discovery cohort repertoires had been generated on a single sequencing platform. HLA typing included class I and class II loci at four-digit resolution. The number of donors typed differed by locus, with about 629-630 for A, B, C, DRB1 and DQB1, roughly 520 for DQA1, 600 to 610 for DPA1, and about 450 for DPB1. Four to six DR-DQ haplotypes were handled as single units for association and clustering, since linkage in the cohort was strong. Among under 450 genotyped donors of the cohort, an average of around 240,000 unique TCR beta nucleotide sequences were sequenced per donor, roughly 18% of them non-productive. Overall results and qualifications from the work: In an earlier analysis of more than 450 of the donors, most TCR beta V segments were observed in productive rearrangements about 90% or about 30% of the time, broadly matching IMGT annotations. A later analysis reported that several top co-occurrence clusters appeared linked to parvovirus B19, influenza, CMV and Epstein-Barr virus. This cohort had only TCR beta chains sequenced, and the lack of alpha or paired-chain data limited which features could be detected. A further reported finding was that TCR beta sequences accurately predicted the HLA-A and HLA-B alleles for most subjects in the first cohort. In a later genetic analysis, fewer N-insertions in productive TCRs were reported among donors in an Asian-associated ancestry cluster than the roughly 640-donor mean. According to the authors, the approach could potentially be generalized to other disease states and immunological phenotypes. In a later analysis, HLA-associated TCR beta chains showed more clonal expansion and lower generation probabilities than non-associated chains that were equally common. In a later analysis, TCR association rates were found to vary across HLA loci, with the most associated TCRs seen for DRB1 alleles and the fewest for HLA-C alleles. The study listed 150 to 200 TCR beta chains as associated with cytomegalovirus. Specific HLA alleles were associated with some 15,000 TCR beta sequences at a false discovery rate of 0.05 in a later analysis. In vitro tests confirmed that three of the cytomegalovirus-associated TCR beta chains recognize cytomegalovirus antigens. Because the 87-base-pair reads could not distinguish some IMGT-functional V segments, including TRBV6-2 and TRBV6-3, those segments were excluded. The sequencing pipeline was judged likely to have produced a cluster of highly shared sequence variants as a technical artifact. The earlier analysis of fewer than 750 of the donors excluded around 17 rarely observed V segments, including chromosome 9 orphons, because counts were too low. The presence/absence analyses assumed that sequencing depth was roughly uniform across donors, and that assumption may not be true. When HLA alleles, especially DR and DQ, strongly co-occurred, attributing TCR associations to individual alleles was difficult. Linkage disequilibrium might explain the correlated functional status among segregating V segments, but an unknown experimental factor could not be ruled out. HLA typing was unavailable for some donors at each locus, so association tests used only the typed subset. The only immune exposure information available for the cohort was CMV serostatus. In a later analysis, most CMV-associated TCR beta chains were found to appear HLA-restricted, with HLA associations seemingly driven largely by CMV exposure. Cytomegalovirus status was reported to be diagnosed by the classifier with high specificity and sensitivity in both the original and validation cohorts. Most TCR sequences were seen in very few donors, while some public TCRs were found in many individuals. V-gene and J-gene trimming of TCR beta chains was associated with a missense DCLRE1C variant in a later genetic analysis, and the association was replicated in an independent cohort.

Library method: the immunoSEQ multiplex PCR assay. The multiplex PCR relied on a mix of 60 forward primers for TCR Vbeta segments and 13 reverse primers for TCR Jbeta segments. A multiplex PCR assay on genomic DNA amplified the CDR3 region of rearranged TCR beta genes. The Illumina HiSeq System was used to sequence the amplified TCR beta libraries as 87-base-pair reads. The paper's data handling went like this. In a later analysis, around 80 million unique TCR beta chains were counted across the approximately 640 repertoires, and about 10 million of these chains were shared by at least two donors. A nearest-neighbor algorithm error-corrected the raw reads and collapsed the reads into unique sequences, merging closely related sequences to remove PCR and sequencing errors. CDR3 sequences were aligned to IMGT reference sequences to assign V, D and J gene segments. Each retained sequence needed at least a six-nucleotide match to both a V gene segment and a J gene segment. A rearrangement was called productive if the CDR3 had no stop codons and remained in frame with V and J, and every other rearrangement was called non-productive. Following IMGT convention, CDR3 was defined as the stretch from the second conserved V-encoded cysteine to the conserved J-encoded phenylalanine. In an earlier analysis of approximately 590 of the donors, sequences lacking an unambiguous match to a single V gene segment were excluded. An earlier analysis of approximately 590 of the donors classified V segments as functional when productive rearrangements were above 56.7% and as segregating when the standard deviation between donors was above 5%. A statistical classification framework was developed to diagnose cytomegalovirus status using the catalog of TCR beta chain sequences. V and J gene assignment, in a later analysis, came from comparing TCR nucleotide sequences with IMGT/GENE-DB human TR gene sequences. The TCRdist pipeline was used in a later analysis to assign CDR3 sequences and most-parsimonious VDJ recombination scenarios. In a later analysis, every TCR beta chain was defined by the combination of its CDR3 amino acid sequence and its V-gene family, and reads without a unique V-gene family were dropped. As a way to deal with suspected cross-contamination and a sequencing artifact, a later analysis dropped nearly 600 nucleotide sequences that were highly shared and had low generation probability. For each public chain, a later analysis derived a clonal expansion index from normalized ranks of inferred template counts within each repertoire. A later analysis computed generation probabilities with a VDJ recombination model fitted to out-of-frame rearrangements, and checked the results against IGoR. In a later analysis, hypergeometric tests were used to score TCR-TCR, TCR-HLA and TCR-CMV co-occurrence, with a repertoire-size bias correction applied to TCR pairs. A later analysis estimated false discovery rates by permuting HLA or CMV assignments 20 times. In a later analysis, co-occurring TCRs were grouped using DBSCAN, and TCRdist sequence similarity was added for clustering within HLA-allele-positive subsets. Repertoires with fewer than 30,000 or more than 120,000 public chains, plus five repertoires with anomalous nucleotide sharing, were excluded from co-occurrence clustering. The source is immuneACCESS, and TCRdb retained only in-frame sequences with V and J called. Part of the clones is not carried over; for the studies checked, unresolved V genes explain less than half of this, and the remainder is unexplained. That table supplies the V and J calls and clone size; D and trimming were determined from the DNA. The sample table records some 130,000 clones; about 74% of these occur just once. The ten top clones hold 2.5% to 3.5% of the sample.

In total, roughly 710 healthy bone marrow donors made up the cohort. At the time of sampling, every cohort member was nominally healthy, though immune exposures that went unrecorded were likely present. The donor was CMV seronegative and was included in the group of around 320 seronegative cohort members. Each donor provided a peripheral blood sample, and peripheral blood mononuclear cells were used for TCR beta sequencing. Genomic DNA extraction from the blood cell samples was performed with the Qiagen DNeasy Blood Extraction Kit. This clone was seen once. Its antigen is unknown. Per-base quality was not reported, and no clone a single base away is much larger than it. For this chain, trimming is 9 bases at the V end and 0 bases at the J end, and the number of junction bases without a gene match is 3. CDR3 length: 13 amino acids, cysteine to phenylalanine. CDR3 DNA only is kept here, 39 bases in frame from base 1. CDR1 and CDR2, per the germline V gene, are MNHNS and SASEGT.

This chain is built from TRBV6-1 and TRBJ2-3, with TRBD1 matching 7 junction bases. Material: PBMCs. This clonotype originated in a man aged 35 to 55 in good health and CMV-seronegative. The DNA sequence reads TGTGCCAGAAGGGGGCCTAGCACAGATACGCAGTATTTT. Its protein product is CARRGPSTDTQYF.